The 4 T cell receptor beta chains given below trace back to one sample, sequenced in a study of blood T cell repertoires in COVID-19. The repertoire was sequenced with immunoSEQ multiplex PCR; TCRdb's copy has only in-frame clones and lacks some. The table has 150,000 to 190,000 clones, roughly 80% seen once. Sample: peripheral blood. The receptors were gathered from a man between 60 and 75 years old with acute or convalescent COVID-19.

The chain uses TRBV2 and TRBJ1-1; a possible D gene is TRBD1 (5 bases). Between the trimmed V and J ends, which lost 4 bases and 0 bases, there was a span of 9 bases. The CDR3 covers 14 residues. Germline values: CDR1 SNHLY, CDR2 FYNNEI. As DNA, the CDR3 is TGTGCCAGCAGTGGGGCAGGGATGAACACTGAAGCTTTCTTT. Translating gives CASSGAGMNTEAFF.

The J gene is TRBJ1-2, the V gene TRBV29-1, with D unresolved. The CDR3 length is 11 residues. Germline CDR1 reads SQVTM; CDR2 reads ANQGSEA. Trimming removed 6 bases at V and 6 bases at J, with 11 bases between. The DNA for the CDR3 is TGCAGCGTGGAGGGTTTGGATGGCTACACCTTC. It codes for CSVEGLDGYTF.

The CDR3 DNA sequence: TGTGCCACCAGCAGAGATCAGGGCGCTGGAAACACCATATATTTT. This gives the protein CATSRDQGAGNTIYF. J is TRBJ1-3 and V is TRBV15, with D possibly matching TRBD1 (5 bases). This CDR3 has 15 amino acids. Between the trimmed V and J ends, which lost 0 bases and 2 bases, there was a span of 8 bases. Germline V gene lookup returns CDR1 LNHNV and CDR2 YYDKDF (reference sequence).

This clone was detected once. The V gene is TRBV28, the J gene TRBJ1-1; a possible D gene is TRBD1 (6 bases). Trimming took 2 bases from V and 8 from J, leaving 12 bases between them. The CDR3 is 13 amino acids. From germline, CDR1 is MDHEN and CDR2 SYDVKM. CDR3 residues: CASSLTGNPEAFF. The CDR3 nucleotides read TGTGCCAGCAGTTTAACAGGGAACCCCGAAGCTTTCTTT.